These 27 T cell receptor beta chains came from one sample sequenced in a study of blood T cell repertoires in COVID-19. The data were produced by immunoSEQ multiplex PCR, yet TCRdb's version contains in-frame clones alone and is incomplete. The sample yields 200,000 to 250,000 clones, almost 90% seen once. The source material was PBMCs or T cells enriched from blood (not recorded which). The origin of the receptors is a woman aged 50 to 65 with acute COVID-19.

The chain uses TRBV7-2 and TRBJ2-2; unclear D gene. Germline CDR1 reads SGHTA; CDR2 reads FQGNSA. V was trimmed by 0 bases and J by 0 bases, leaving 5 bases between them. The CDR3 extends over 15 amino acids. The CDR3 region has the DNA TGTGCCAGCAGCTTAGCAGCGACGAACACCGGGGAGCTGTTTTTT. It yields the protein CASSLAATNTGELFF. Full variable domain (remainder filled in from reference TRBV7-2 and TRBJ2-2): GAGVSQSPSNKVTEKGKDVELRCDPISGHTALYWYRQSLGQGLEFLIYFQGNSAPDKSGLPSDRFSAERTGGSVSTLTIQRTQQEDSAVYLCASSLAATNTGELFFGEGSRLTVL.

The chain has TRBV4-1 and TRBJ2-7; 10 nucleotides line up with TRBD1. The V segment lost 1 base and the J segment 4 bases; nucleotides outside the gene matches: 4. The CDR3 runs to 15 residues. CDR1 MGHRA and CDR2 YSYEKL come from the germline V gene. The chain's CDR3 is CASSQAGGQGYEQYF. CDR3 nucleotide sequence: TGCGCCAGCAGCCAAGCCGGGGGACAGGGGTACGAGCAGTACTTC.

V is TRBV19 and J is TRBJ1-2, with TRBD1 matching 8 bases. With V trimmed by 3 bases and J by 0 bases, 6 bases remained unmatched. The CDR3 has 16 residues. Germline CDR1 and CDR2: LNHDA and SQIVND (reference sequence). CDR3 region: CASSITGTGANYGYTF. CDR3 sequence (DNA): TGTGCCAGTAGTATTACCGGGACAGGAGCTAACTATGGCTACACCTTC.

The chain combines TRBV28 with TRBJ1-5, with 8 bases identical to TRBD1. The CDR3 is made up of 15 amino acids. V shed 8 bases and J 2 bases; nucleotides not matched to a gene: 8. CDR1 MDHEN and CDR2 SYDVKM come from the germline V gene. The CDR3 reads CASRQPTGGNQPQHF. CDR3 coding DNA: TGTGCCAGCCGTCAACCGACAGGGGGCAATCAGCCCCAGCATTTT.

This rearrangement joins TRBV3-1 (or the pseudogene TRBV3-2) to TRBJ2-2; the match to TRBD2 covers 7 bases. The CDR3 has 17 amino acids. The trim removed 1 base at V and 2 bases at J, leaving 7 bases unmatched. CDR1 and CDR2 (germline): LGHDT, YNNKEL (reference sequence). CDR3 sequence: CASSQVPLAVNTGELFF. The CDR3 DNA is TGTGCCAGCAGCCAAGTCCCTCTAGCGGTCAACACCGGGGAGCTGTTTTTT.

The chain is built from TRBV27 and TRBJ2-7; D perhaps matches TRBD1 (5 bases). This CDR3 region has 14 residues. The germline gives CDR1 MNHEY, CDR2 SMNVEV (reference sequence). The ends were cut back, 6 bases at V and 4 bases at J, with 16 bases in the middle. The CDR3, as DNA: TGTGCCAGCAGCACCAAAGGACAAGGGTACGAGCAGTACTTC. It codes for CASSTKGQGYEQYF.

The J gene is TRBJ2-7, the V gene TRBV5-1; TRBD2 agrees at 13 bases. CDR1 and CDR2 (germline): SGHRS, YFSETQ. J was trimmed by 1 base and V by 1 base; bases with no gene match: 5. The CDR3 extends over 17 amino acids. CDR3 protein: CASSLWGLAGFSYEQYF. CDR3 in DNA: TGCGCCAGCAGCTTGTGGGGACTAGCGGGATTTTCCTACGAGCAGTACTTC.

This clone was counted a few times. One end of the junction does not line up with germline, which may come from a read error. The chain recombines TRBV11-2 with TRBJ1-1; D might be TRBD1 (6 bases). Germline values: CDR1 SGHAT, CDR2 FQNNGV. CDR3 size: 12 residues. The DNA for the CDR3 is TGTGCCAGCAGCTTAGGGGGGCCCGCCGGTCTCTTT. It codes for CASSLGGPAGLF.

In its sample, this clone was seen a few times. V gene TRBV5-3 combines with J gene TRBJ2-1, with TRBD1 as a possible D gene (6 bases). TRBV5-3 falls under the ORF class, with uncertain function. With 0 bases removed from V and 3 bases from J, the gap between germline ends came to 10 bases. This CDR3 comprises 15 residues. The CDR3 DNA sequence: TGTGCCAGAAGCTTGGAGGGGGACCACTACAATGAGCAGTTCTTC. The encoded protein is CARSLEGDHYNEQFF.

The rearrangement uses TRBV19 and TRBJ2-1; TRBD1 aligns across 8 bases. V lost 6 bases, J lost 6 bases, and 4 bases stayed unmatched. The CDR3 is 13 amino acids. The germline V gene encodes CDR1 LNHDA and CDR2 SQIVND (reference sequence). The CDR3 coding sequence is TGTGCCAGTAGCGGGACAGGCGGCAATGAGCAGTTCTTC. It yields the protein CASSGTGGNEQFF.

J is TRBJ1-4 and V is TRBV30; D is undetermined. This CDR3 is built from 15 residues. V lost 1 base and J lost 0, with 9 bases in between. Germline loops: CDR1 GTSNPN, CDR2 SVGIG (reference sequence). The CDR3 sequence: CAWSAGLATNEKLFF. CDR3 DNA sequence: TGTGCCTGGAGTGCAGGCCTTGCAACTAATGAAAAACTGTTTTTT.

The gene calls are TRBV7-9 and TRBJ1-2; D ambiguous. Trimming left V 4 bases short and J 8 bases short, with 14 bases between. The V gene's germline CDR1 is SEHNR and CDR2 FQNEAQ (reference sequence). The CDR3 is made up of 13 amino acids. For the CDR3, the DNA is TGTGCCAGCAGCTCCAACACCCTTTGGGGCTACACCTTC. Amino acids: CASSSNTLWGYTF.

The V call is TRBV2, the J call TRBJ1-4, with unresolved D. CDR1 and CDR2 (germline): SNHLY, FYNNEI. V lost 3 bases and J 5 bases, leaving 16 bases between the germline ends. The CDR3 has 16 residues. CDR3 coding DNA: TGTGCCAGCAGTGATCTTTCACCCTCACAAAATGAAAAACTGTTTTTT. It yields the protein CASSDLSPSQNEKLFF.

This chain joins TRBV18 and TRBJ1-1; 12 positions match TRBD1. The germline CDR1 and CDR2 sequences are KGHSH and LQKENI. The CDR3 has 21 amino acids. J gave up 3 bases and V 3 bases, and 20 bases lay outside the gene matches. The CDR3 loop reads CASSPKQGQGAAQGPDTEAFF. The CDR3 DNA follows: TGTGCCAGCTCACCGAAACAGGGACAGGGGGCCGCTCAGGGACCGGACACTGAAGCTTTCTTT.

The chain recombines TRBV7-6 with TRBJ2-1; 13 bases align to TRBD2. This CDR3 has 15 residues. Germline CDR1 is SGHVS and CDR2 is FNYEAQ. J lost 4 bases, V lost 4 bases, and 1 base had no gene match. The CDR3 nucleotides read TGTGCCAGCAGCTCGACTAGCGGGAGGTACAATGAGCAGTTCTTC. It specifies CASSSTSGRYNEQFF.

The chain carries TRBV7-3 and TRBJ1-1; D remains unclear. The CDR3 loop spans 13 amino acids. V gave up 3 bases and J gave up 0 bases, with 5 bases separating them. Germline assignment: CDR1 SGHTA and CDR2 FQGTGA. CDR3 sequence reads: CASSFAVNTEAFF. CDR3 in DNA: TGTGCCAGCAGCTTCGCGGTGAACACTGAAGCTTTCTTT.

The CDR3 here is CASSLTGLTEAFF. In nucleotides, the CDR3 is TGTGCCAGCAGTTTGACAGGCCTCACTGAAGCTTTCTTT. The rearrangement joins TRBV12-3 or TRBV12-4 to TRBJ1-1; D is perhaps TRBD1 (6 bases). V shed 3 bases and J shed 4 bases, with 9 bases lying between them. This CDR3 is built from 13 residues.

This chain connects TRBV7-9 to TRBJ1-4, with 7 bases matching TRBD1. The CDR3 length is 14 residues. From germline, CDR1 is SEHNR and CDR2 FQNEAQ (reference sequence). Trimming took 1 base from V and 4 from J; bases not matched to a gene: 0. The CDR3 nucleotides are TGTGCCAGCAGCTTAGACAGGGGTAATGAAAAACTGTTTTTT. Translated, it gives CASSLDRGNEKLFF.

A single count supports this clone. V is TRBV6-5 and J is TRBJ2-7; TRBD2 matches 10 bases. With V trimmed by 8 bases and J by 1 base, 5 bases remained unmatched. The CDR3 covers 14 residues. Germline V gene sequence: CDR1 MNHEY, CDR2 SVGAGI. CDR3 nucleotide sequence: TGTGCCAGCCTTATAGCGGGAGGTTCCTACGAGCAGTACTTC. Protein sequence: CASLIAGGSYEQYF.

The chain links TRBV7-8 to TRBJ1-1, with 7 bases matching TRBD1. The V and J ends lost 5 bases and 2 bases, in that order; junction bases with no gene match: 5. Germline-derived CDR1 and CDR2 are SGHVS and FQNEAQ. The CDR3 is made up of 14 amino acids. The DNA of the CDR3 is TGTGCCAGCAGCGCCCGACAGGGCAACACTGAAGCTTTCTTT. Translated, it gives CASSARQGNTEAFF.

The V call is TRBV27, the J call TRBJ1-2; 7 bases match TRBD1. The CDR3 totals 17 residues. CDR1 is MNHEY, CDR2 SMNVEV, per germline (reference sequence). With 3 bases clipped from V and 3 bases from J, the junction kept 13 bases outside the gene matches. The CDR3 DNA reads TGTGCCAGCAGTTTTTCACGACAGGGACGGATGGACTATGGCTACACCTTC. Encoded protein: CASSFSRQGRMDYGYTF.

The CDR3 reads CASSEAGKYTEAFF. CDR3 in DNA: TGTGCCAGCAGTGAAGCAGGGAAGTACACTGAAGCTTTCTTT. The chain combines TRBV25-1 with TRBJ1-1, with D perhaps TRBD1 (5 bases). CDR1 and CDR2 from the germline V gene are MGHDK and SYGVNS. V was cut by 2 bases and J by 3 bases, with 10 bases left in between. The CDR3 loop spans 14 amino acids.

The genes are TRBV28 and TRBJ2-7; 11 nucleotides agree with TRBD1. Germline V gene data show CDR1 as MDHEN and CDR2 as SYDVKM. The CDR3 has 15 amino acids. With V trimmed by 2 bases and J by 3 bases, 3 bases remained unmatched. The CDR3 DNA sequence: TGTGCCAGCAGTTTAAGCGGGACAGGGGGCTACGAGCAGTACTTC. It encodes CASSLSGTGGYEQYF.

The rearrangement joins TRBV7-3 to TRBJ2-3; 8 bases align to TRBD2. The germline V gene encodes CDR1 SGHTA and CDR2 FQGTGA. The CDR3 contains 17 residues. J lost 0 bases, V lost 2 bases, and 7 bases had no gene match. CDR3 sequence: CASSLQASGYSTDTQYF. The CDR3 DNA sequence: TGTGCCAGCAGCTTACAGGCTAGCGGGTATAGCACAGATACGCAGTATTTT.

This chain uses TRBV7-9 with TRBJ2-5, with TRBD1 matching over 8 bases. Trimming took 1 base from V and 2 from J; bases not matched to a gene: 12. The CDR3 has 18 amino acids. CDR1 SEHNR and CDR2 FQNEAQ come from the germline V gene (reference sequence). CDR3 coding DNA: TGTGCCAGCAGCTTAGATATCGGACAGGGCGTTGCTCAAGAGACCCAGTACTTC. Translation gives CASSLDIGQGVAQETQYF.

The CDR3 coding sequence is TGTGCCAGCAGTACAGGTGGCTGGGAAAAACTGTTTTTT. Amino acids: CASSTGGWEKLFF. The V gene is TRBV28, the J gene TRBJ1-4, with D perhaps matching TRBD1 (5 bases). The germline gives CDR1 MDHEN, CDR2 SYDVKM. The CDR3 contains 13 residues. Trimming left V 5 bases short and J 8 bases short, with 12 bases between.

This chain connects TRBV7-2 to TRBJ2-1; TRBD2 matches at 11 bases. Germline lookup yields CDR1 SGHTA and CDR2 FQGNSA. The CDR3 is 17 amino acids. The J segment lost 2 bases and the V segment lost 3 bases, leaving 6 bases of the junction unmatched. CDR3 loop: CASSFVAGGGAYNEQFF. The CDR3 nucleotides are TGTGCCAGCAGCTTCGTAGCGGGAGGGGGAGCCTACAATGAGCAGTTCTTC.